One and the same sample provided the 22 T cell receptor beta chains below, sequenced in a study of regulatory T cells in long-lasting Graves disease. The authors built TCR beta libraries using iRepertoire HTBI primers and Arm-PCR of CDR3 regions. TCRdb re-called the multiplex PCR reads with MiXCR, one entry per CDR3 protein. This sample has over 500,000 distinct CDR3 sequences, with approximately 15% found just once. As to time point: newly diagnosed GD, antithyroid drugs for less than 3 months. Isolated PBMC RNA provided the starting material for the TCR library. A further study also used this sample, focusing on T cells in Graves' hyperthyroidism and ophthalmopathy.

The sample in question was peripheral blood mononuclear cells (PBMCs), obtained at new diagnosis, from a patient treated with antithyroid drugs. These receptors were obtained from a woman between 25 and 40 years old with Graves disease.

This clonotype was recorded many times. V gene TRBV2 combines with J gene TRBJ1-2; 7 bases fit TRBD1. V shed 7 bases, J shed 5 bases, and the junction held 4 bases outside the gene matches. CDR3 size: 12 residues. The germline V gene encodes CDR1 SNHLY and CDR2 FYNNEI. The CDR3, as DNA: TGTGCCAGCACCCTACAGGGGTATGGCTACACCTTC. Protein sequence: CASTLQGYGYTF.

This clonotype was counted at least ten times. This chain connects TRBV27 to TRBJ2-3, with unresolved D. CDR1 and CDR2 from the germline V gene are MNHEY and SMNVEV (reference sequence). The CDR3 loop spans 12 amino acids. The V and J ends lost 1 base and 6 bases respectively, with 5 bases between them. The CDR3 reads CASSLLGDTQYF. DNA of the CDR3: TGTGCCAGCAGTTTATTGGGGGATACGCAGTATTTT.

To note about this clonotype: The conserved phenylalanine or tryptophan normally closing the CDR3 is absent here, so this likely arose from a read error. The DNA is left out, because the CDR3 cannot be placed on it with certainty; the CDR3 is given as TCRdb lists it. V usage is TRBV5-1 and J usage is TRBJ2-3; the D call TRBD2 from the table was never checked on the DNA. The V gene's germline CDR1 is SGHRS and CDR2 YFSETQ. From its first to its last residue, the CDR3 has 16 amino acids. CDR3 loop: CASNLAEGLVGNEQFL.

The DNA for the CDR3 is TGTGCCTGGAGGCAGAACGTCGGCCAGACTAGCAATCAGCCCCAGCATTTT. This codes for CAWRQNVGQTSNQPQHF. The V gene is TRBV30, the J gene TRBJ1-5; D is unresolved. The length of the CDR3 is 17 residues. Looked up from germline, CDR1 is GTSNPN and CDR2 is SVGIG (reference sequence). V shed 3 bases and J shed 0 bases, with 18 bases lying between them.

The J gene is TRBJ1-1, the V gene TRBV5-1; D is unresolved. The germline V gene encodes CDR1 SGHRS and CDR2 YFSETQ. The CDR3 is 13 residues long. V was shortened by 2 bases and J by 1 base, with 6 bases between the two germline ends. CDR3 loop: CASSFRTNTEAFF. The CDR3 nucleotides read TGCGCCAGCAGCTTCCGAACGAACACTGAAGCTTTCTTT.

This clonotype was seen a few times. The V gene is TRBV4-1, the J gene TRBJ2-2, with 10 bases fitting TRBD2. V was clipped by 5 bases and J by 6 bases; unmatched bases: 9. Germline values: CDR1 MGHRA, CDR2 YSYEKL. There are 16 residues in the CDR3. The CDR3 DNA reads TGCGCCAGCAGCGGGCTCCTAGCGGGGGAGGCCGGGGAGCTGTTTTTT. Protein product: CASSGLLAGEAGELFF.

Note on this clonotype: A read error is possible here, since a much larger clone lies one base away. The chain has TRBV7-9 and TRBJ1-4; D might be TRBD1 (5 bases). The CDR3 has 14 amino acids. CDR1 is SEHNR, CDR2 FQNEAQ, per germline (reference sequence). For the CDR3, the DNA is TGTGCCAGCACCCGAGACAGAACTAATGGAAAACTGTTTTTT. Amino acids: CASTRDRTNGKLFF.

The sample holds a few counts of this clonotype. The CDR3 region has the DNA TGTGCCAGAAGCTTTAGCGGGAGAGGCTACAATGAGCAGTTCTTC. Its translation is CARSFSGRGYNEQFF. The chain recombines TRBV9 with TRBJ2-1; 9 nucleotides align to TRBD2. Germline V gives CDR1 SGDLS, CDR2 YYNGEE. With V trimmed by 8 bases and J by 3 bases, 9 bases remained unmatched. The CDR3 sequence is 15 residues long.

This chain links TRBV20-1 with TRBJ2-1; 8 nucleotides agree with TRBD2. CDR1 DFQATT and CDR2 SNEGSKA come from the germline V gene (reference sequence). Trimming at V came to 3 bases and at J to 7 bases, leaving 11 bases not matched to a gene. The CDR3 consists of 15 residues. The CDR3 coding sequence is TGCAGTGCTAGGGCGGGACTAGGGGACTTTAATGAGCAGTTCTTC. This encodes CSARAGLGDFNEQFF.

This clonotype was picked up a small number of times. V and J are TRBV19 and TRBJ1-5; D is ambiguous. The CDR3 extends over 16 amino acids. Germline CDR1 reads LNHDA; CDR2 reads SQIVND (reference sequence). V lost 3 bases and J lost 2, with 14 bases in between. The CDR3 reads CASSIMGIGGNQPQHF. In nucleotides, the CDR3 is TGTGCCAGTAGTATCATGGGGATTGGAGGCAATCAGCCCCAGCATTTT.

This clonotype was seen many times. The rearrangement uses TRBV9 and TRBJ1-1, with TRBD1 identical over 8 bases. This CDR3 has 16 amino acids. V lost 4 bases to trimming and J lost 3 bases; unmatched junction nucleotides: 11. The germline V gene encodes CDR1 SGDLS and CDR2 YYNGEE. CDR3 DNA sequence: TGTGCCAGCAGCCCCCGACAGGGGCCCAAAGACACTGAAGCTTTCTTT. This translates into CASSPRQGPKDTEAFF.

This clonotype appeared a few times. This chain connects TRBV9 to TRBJ2-5; D is possibly TRBD1 or TRBD2 (6 bases each). V was clipped by 0 bases and J by 2 bases, with 17 bases between them. There are 17 residues in the CDR3. Per germline, CDR1 SGDLS and CDR2 YYNGEE. For the CDR3, the DNA is TGTGCCAGCAGCGTAGGCGACAAGGGGGGTTTACAAGAGACCCAGTACTTC. Translated: CASSVGDKGGLQETQYF.

This clonotype turned up a few times. V is TRBV7-3 and J is TRBJ2-3; TRBD2 matches 7 bases. TRBJ2-1 explains the end of the DNA better; the J call may be wrong. The CDR3 consists of 15 residues. Germline CDR1 reads SGHTA; CDR2 reads FQGTGA. CDR3 in DNA: TGTGCCAGCAGCTTCGATCGGGCGGGAGCTAATGAGCAGTTCTTC. Its protein product is CASSFDRAGANEQFF.

This clonotype was seen a few times. This may be a read error, as it is one base from a much larger clone. The chain joins TRBV6-1 to TRBJ1-2; maybe TRBD1 (5 bases). CDR3 length equals 13 residues. V was trimmed by 3 bases and J by 7 bases, leaving 12 bases between them. Germline V CDR1 and CDR2: MNHNS, SASEGT. CDR3 sequence: CASSDGGIGGYTF. CDR3 nucleotide sequence: TGTGCCAGCAGTGATGGGGGAATCGGTGGCTACACCTTC.

This clonotype has more than one count but fewer than ten. The rearrangement uses TRBV15 and TRBJ2-3; TRBD1 or TRBD2 may be the D gene (6 bases each). The CDR3 loop spans 15 amino acids. CDR1 is LNHNV and CDR2 is YYDKDF in the germline V gene (reference sequence). With 2 bases removed from V and 3 bases from J, the gap between germline ends came to 12 bases. CDR3 protein: CATSRRQGRTDTQYF. The CDR3 nucleotides are TGTGCCACCAGCAGACGGCAGGGGAGGACAGATACGCAGTATTTT.

The J gene is TRBJ2-3, the V gene TRBV20-1; D is perhaps TRBD2 (6 bases). This CDR3 contains 17 residues. Germline V gene sequence: CDR1 DFQATT, CDR2 SNEGSKA (reference sequence). With 0 bases removed from V and 4 bases from J, the gap between germline ends came to 20 bases. CDR3 DNA sequence: TGCAGTGCTAGAGATGCGGGACTTACCTATGGGGCAGATACGCAGTATTTT. Translated: CSARDAGLTYGADTQYF.

Of note for this clonotype: A much larger clone lies one base from this, so it may be a read error. The chain links TRBV7-9 to TRBJ1-5; tentatively, D is TRBD1 (5 bases). The CDR3 consists of 13 residues. Trimming pared 4 bases from V and 9 bases from J, leaving 13 bases between. CDR1 and CDR2 from the germline V gene are SEHNR and FQNEAQ (reference sequence). DNA for the CDR3: TGTGCCAGCAGCTCAGAAGGGGCACGGCCCCAGCATTTT. Amino acids: CASSSEGARPQHF.

This sequence joins TRBV14 and TRBJ1-3; D is undetermined. The V gene's germline CDR1 is SGHDN and CDR2 FVKESK. The CDR3 runs to 15 residues. Trimming shortened V by 2 bases and J by 1 base, and 9 bases separated the two germline ends. The CDR3 bases are TGTGCCAGCAGCCAAATCCGAGGGTCTGGAAACACCATATATTTT. The encoded protein is CASSQIRGSGNTIYF.

This chain links TRBV20-1 with TRBJ2-7; 12 positions agree with TRBD1. After removal of 8 bases from V and 7 bases from J, the junction contained 6 bases not matched to a gene. The germline V gene has CDR1 DFQATT and CDR2 SNEGSKA (reference sequence). The CDR3 loop spans 12 amino acids. The CDR3 reads CSMGQGAREQYF. DNA of the CDR3: TGCAGTATGGGACAGGGGGCGAGAGAGCAGTACTTC.

This clonotype has ten or more counts. The CDR3 sequence is CASSLFGQGSYNEQFF. The CDR3 nucleotides read TGTGCCAGCAGTTTATTTGGACAGGGGTCCTACAATGAGCAGTTCTTC. The chain carries TRBV28 and TRBJ2-1; 9 bases line up with TRBD1. CDR1 MDHEN and CDR2 SYDVKM come from the germline V gene. Trimming at V came to 1 base and at J to 1 base, leaving 2 bases not matched to a gene. The length of the CDR3 is 16 residues.

This clonotype came up many times. V is TRBV7-2 and J is TRBJ2-5; D might be TRBD1 or TRBD2, each matching 5 bases. The germline CDR1 and CDR2 sequences are SGHTA and FQGNSA. V was clipped by 5 bases and J by 5 bases, with 18 bases between them. CDR3 length: 15 residues. The CDR3 nucleotides read TGTGCCAGCAGCCTAATCGGGGCCTTTCAGGAGACCCAGTACTTC. Translation: CASSLIGAFQETQYF.

CDR3 protein: CASSWDSDPNYGYTF. CDR3 bases: TGTGCCAGCAGTTGGGATAGTGATCCTAACTATGGCTACACCTTC. The J gene is TRBJ1-2, the V gene TRBV28; no clear D. Germline lookup yields CDR1 MDHEN and CDR2 SYDVKM. There are 15 residues in the CDR3. V gave up 4 bases and J gave up 0 bases, with 12 bases separating them.